The clone carrying this T cell receptor beta chain is judged medium-sized. Germline and junction disagree at one end, which may indicate a read error. The data were taken from a study of tumor-infiltrating lymphocytes in oesophageal squamous cell carcinoma. TCRdb redid the calling of the PCR reads with MiXCR, one entry per CDR3 protein. The sample consists of roughly 18,000 distinct CDR3 sequences, 35% to 50% of them appearing once. CDR3 length: 15 residues. In germline, CDR1 is SSHAT, CDR2 FNYEAQ (reference sequence). The clonotype comes from a male donor with esophageal squamous cell carcinoma. Sequencing was performed on esophageal tumor tissue. The rearrangement uses TRBV7-7 and TRBJ2-2; D is possibly TRBD2 (5 bases). CDR3 sequence: CASSLGSSHDGELFF. CDR3 sequence (DNA): TGTGCTAGCAGCTTGGGGAGTAGCCACGACGGGGAGCTGTTTTTT.